Listed here are 5 T cell receptor beta chains from one sample, sequenced in a study of Graves' ophthalmopathy and Graves' hyperthyroidism. Amplifying from RNA transcripts, the study obtained TCR beta CDR3 regions. After a first-round RT-PCR with HTBI primers, a second-round multiplex PCR was run. TCRdb reprocessed the multiplex PCR reads with MiXCR, giving one entry per CDR3 protein. The sample yields around 1,000,000 distinct CDR3 sequences, about 36% seen once. Sequencing was done on a sample of peripheral blood or thyroid tissue (not recorded which). The receptors come from an adult man with Graves' hyperthyroidism.

The chain has TRBV5-1 and TRBJ2-5; TRBD2 matches 10 bases. Per germline, CDR1 SGHRS and CDR2 YFSETQ. The CDR3 length is 19 residues. J gave up 0 bases and V 7 bases, and 18 bases lay outside the gene matches. CDR3 DNA sequence: TGCGCCAGCTCGATGCGGCCGCTAGCGGGGGAGCTGTACCAAGAGACCCAGTACTTC. Amino acids: CASSMRPLAGELYQETQYF.

This chain uses TRBV7-2 with TRBJ2-3; D is unclear. V was clipped by 0 bases and J by 6 bases, with 16 bases between them. CDR3 length equals 16 residues. CDR1 is SGHTA and CDR2 is FQGNSA in the germline V gene. CDR3 nucleotide sequence: TGTGCCAGCAGCTTAGCGCTGTCCGGGTGGAGTGATACGCAGTATTTT. This sequence encodes CASSLALSGWSDTQYF. Full variable domain (rest looked up from reference TRBV7-2 and TRBJ2-3): GAGVSQSPSNKVTEKGKDVELRCDPISGHTALYWYRQSLGQGLEFLIYFQGNSAPDKSGLPSDRFSAERTGGSVSTLTIQRTQQEDSAVYLCASSLALSGWSDTQYFGPGTRLTVL.

Notes on this clonotype: A single base separates this from a much larger clone, so it may be a read error. The chain links TRBV11-2 to TRBJ1-4; no definite D call. The CDR3 contains 13 residues. Germline lookup yields CDR1 SGHAT and CDR2 FQNNGV. V was cut by 5 bases and J by 5 bases, with 9 bases left in between. The CDR3 DNA sequence: TGTGCCAGCAGCCTCTGGTTGAATGAAAAACTGTTTTTT. This encodes CASSLWLNEKLFF.

This clonotype was seen repeatedly, ten times or more. V is TRBV24-1 and J is TRBJ1-5; D is unresolved. Germline CDR1 reads KGHDR; CDR2 reads SFDVKD. The CDR3 runs 14 residues. V was cut by 4 bases and J by 0 bases, with 6 bases left in between. CDR3 residues: CATSDRYSNQPQHF. The CDR3 region has the DNA TGTGCCACCAGTGACAGGTATAGCAATCAGCCCCAGCATTTT.

The chain has TRBV2 and TRBJ2-7; no firm D call. The CDR3 length is 15 residues. Germline lookup yields CDR1 SNHLY and CDR2 FYNNEI. The V end was cut by 2 bases, the J end by 3 bases, with 14 bases between. The DNA of the CDR3 is TGTGCCAGCAGTGAAAGTCCGGTGTGGGGCTACGAGCAGTACTTC. As protein: CASSESPVWGYEQYF.